These T cell receptor beta chains were read from a single sample in a study of T cell repertoires in cytomegalovirus infection. TCRdb redid the calling of the reads with MiXCR, one entry per CDR3 protein. The sample gives about 470,000 distinct CDR3 sequences, roughly 43% of which show up once; approximately 40% is in the top ten. The antigens these receptors bind are not known. The source material was cultured PBMCs, sampled from culture after CMV antigen stimulation. The receptor set was obtained from a human donor in good health (CMV status not recorded). Some clones in this sample may be carry-over from other donors' samples. CDR3s include the opening cysteine and the closing phenylalanine or tryptophan. A D gene is named only where the DNA matches it firmly. The size of a clone is reported for some rows only, either as once, few or many, or as a class for expanded clones.

j_call v_call clone_size d_call cdr3_nt cdr3_aa
TRBJ1-4 TRBV19 - - TGTGCCAGTAGCGCCACGGACAGTTCAAATGAAAAACTGTTTTTT CASSATDSSNEKLFF
TRBJ2-7 TRBV12-3/TRBV12-4 - TRBD2 TGTGCCAGCACCCTAGGGGGTAGCGGGGGGGCCGCGCAGTACTTC CASTLGGSGGAAQYF
TRBJ2-5 TRBV19 - - TGTGCCAGTAGTAAGGGTGTCAGGGAGACCCAGTACTTC CASSKGVRETQYF
TRBJ2-2 TRBV7-2 few TRBD2 TGTGCCAGCAGCCCACGGACTAGCTCCCATCCATGGGACACCGGGGAGCTGTTTTTT CASSPRTSSHPWDTGELFF
TRBJ2-7 TRBV10-3 - - TGTGCCATCAGTGAGTCGAATATGGGGGCGGATGAGCAGTACTTC CAISESNMGADEQYF
TRBJ2-3 TRBV7-9 - - TGTGCCAGCAGCTTCGGGCCGGACACAGATACGCAGTATTTT CASSFGPDTDTQYF
TRBJ1-5 TRBV10-2 few - TGCGCCAGCAGTGATCCGTCTCAGCCCCAGCATTTT CASSDPSQPQHF
TRBJ2-7 TRBV27 few TRBD2 TGTGCCAGCAGTCCTCTTGAGAGCGGGAGGGCCTCATCAAAGCAGTACTTC CASSPLESGRASSKQYF
TRBJ2-7 TRBV7-2 many TRBD2 TGTGCCAGTCGGACTAGCGGCTACGAGCAGTACTTC CASRTSGYEQYF
TRBJ2-7 TRBV7-2 - - TGTGCCAGCAGCTTAGCTAGCCCGGCCTACGAGCAGTACTTC CASSLASPAYEQYF
TRBJ2-3 TRBV4-1 few TRBD2 TGCGCCAGCAGCCAAGATGGGGTAGTAGCGGGAACAGATACGCAGTATTTT CASSQDGVVAGTDTQYF
TRBJ2-7 TRBV7-9 few - TGTGCCAGCAGCGCTTTTGAGGGAGTTCTATTCTACGAGCAGTACTTC CASSAFEGVLFYEQYF
TRBJ1-6 TRBV27 - - TGTGCCAGCAGTTTATTTTCGGGTGAGGGATCACCCCTCCACTTT CASSLFSGEGSPLHF
TRBJ1-2 TRBV7-2 - TRBD1 TGTGCCAGCAGCTTTGACAGGGGCGGCTATGGCTACACCTTC CASSFDRGGYGYTF
TRBJ1-1 TRBV18 few - TGTGCCAGCTCACCACCAGGCCTGAACACTGAAGCTTTCTTT CASSPPGLNTEAFF
TRBJ1-5 TRBV7-8 - - TGTGCCAGCACCGACGGATCAACGCGGGGCGATCAGCCCCAGCATTTT CASTDGSTRGDQPQHF
TRBJ2-5 TRBV7-2 many - TGTGCCAGCAGCCCCACGACTAGAGAGACCCAGTACTTC CASSPTTRETQYF
TRBJ2-3 TRBV11-2 - - TGTGCCAGCAGCTTAGGCGCAGCTCCAGATACGCAGTATTTT CASSLGAAPDTQYF
TRBJ1-6 TRBV5-4 few - TGTGCCAGCAGCTTGTGGACTGGGGAGGGGGTTTCCCTCCACTTT CASSLWTGEGVSLHF
TRBJ2-1 TRBV2 - - TGTGCCAGCAGTGGGGGTAGCGGTCCATCCTACAATGAGCAGTTCTTC CASSGGSGPSYNEQFF
TRBJ1-2 TRBV6-5 - - TGTGCCAGCAGTTACTCGAGCAGACAGCTCATCTATGGCTACACCTTC CASSYSSRQLIYGYTF
TRBJ1-1 TRBV11-2 - - TGTGCCAGCACGCAGTGGGGGGGACGAACTGAAGCTTTCTTT CASTQWGGRTEAFF
TRBJ1-2 TRBV5-5 - - TGTGCCAGCAGCTACCAAGGGACGGTAGAAGGCTACACCTTC CASSYQGTVEGYTF
TRBJ2-5 TRBV2 - - TGTGCCAGCAGTGAAGCGGGGGACCTGCGGACCCAGTACTTC CASSEAGDLRTQYF
TRBJ1-1 TRBV3-1 few - TGTGCCAGCAGCCAAGCGGGCTCGCCTGAAGCTTTCTTT CASSQAGSPEAFF
TRBJ2-5 TRBV19 few - TGTGCCATTCAAAACCGGGGCCGAGAGACCCAGTACTTC CAIQNRGRETQYF
TRBJ2-2 TRBV6-6 - TRBD2 TGTGCCAGGCTAGCGGCTTCTACCGGGGAGCTGTTTTTT CARLAASTGELFF
TRBJ1-4 TRBV19 - - TGTGCCAGTAGTATCGGGGGAGAATCAGGTGAAAAACTGTTTTTT CASSIGGESGEKLFF
TRBJ2-7 TRBV7-8 - - TGTGCCAGCAGCTTACAGACAGGTTCATCCTACGAGCAGTACTTC CASSLQTGSSYEQYF
TRBJ2-3 TRBV7-8 few - TGTGCCAGCAGCCAGGAATCGATACCCCCTTATACGCAGTATTTT CASSQESIPPYTQYF
TRBJ2-3 TRBV19 once TRBD1 TGTGCCAGTGGACAGGGGGCGAGAACAGATACGCAGTATTTT CASGQGARTDTQYF
TRBJ1-3 TRBV6-6 - - TGTGCCAGCAGGGCCCAGACCGCCTCTGGAAACACCATATATTTT CASRAQTASGNTIYF
TRBJ2-7 TRBV5-1 - - TGCGCCAGCAGCGCCGGACGTGGAGGATACGAGCAGTACTTC CASSAGRGGYEQYF
TRBJ2-7 TRBV27 - - TGTGCCAGCCACAGTCGGGGTCCCCCACCTTACGAGCAGTACTTC CASHSRGPPPYEQYF
TRBJ1-1 TRBV12-3/TRBV12-4 - - TGTGCCAGCAGACGCGGACGGTCCATGAACACTGAAGCTTTCTTT CASRRGRSMNTEAFF
TRBJ2-7 TRBV12-3/TRBV12-4 - TRBD1 TGTGCCAGCAGGACGGGACAGGGGGACGAGCAGTACTTC CASRTGQGDEQYF
TRBJ2-6 TRBV2 few - TGTGCCAGCGGGCCCGGACTCTCTGGGGCCAACGTCCTGACTTTC CASGPGLSGANVLTF
TRBJ2-7 TRBV12-3/TRBV12-4 - - TGTGCCAGCAGCCCTAAGGGAAATATTCCAGCCTACGAGCAGTACTTC CASSPKGNIPAYEQYF
TRBJ1-1 TRBV6-1 - - TGTGCCAGCATCTGGCGCATGGGGCAGATCACTGAAGCTTTCTTT CASIWRMGQITEAFF
TRBJ1-2 TRBV20-1 - - TGCAGTGCTGGGTGGACAGAAAACTATGGCTACACCTTC CSAGWTENYGYTF
TRBJ1-6 TRBV19 - - TGTGCCAGTAGTATTCGGGGGGTGAATTCACCCCTCCACTTT CASSIRGVNSPLHF
TRBJ2-5 TRBV5-4 - - TGTGCCAGCAGCGATGCGACTCAGGCGTACCCTCGGACCCAGTACTTC CASSDATQAYPRTQYF
TRBJ2-2 TRBV7-9 few - TGTGCCAGCATGGGCACCGGGGAGCTGTTTTTT CASMGTGELFF